The sequence of this T cell receptor (beta chain) was determined in a study of control samples from healthy donors and cancer patients. The CDR3 has 13 residues. In germline, CDR1 is SGDLS, CDR2 YYNGEE. Between the trimmed V and J ends, which lost 3 bases and 7 bases, there was a span of 13 bases. Generated by immunoSEQ multiplex PCR, the TCRdb table keeps only in-frame clones and is missing some. Here the sample spans approximately 83,000 clones, more than 80% being singletons. The rearrangement uses TRBV9 and TRBJ1-1, with TRBD1 as a possible D gene (6 bases). Sequenced sample: blood. The source of this sequence is a woman aged 25-40 years in good health. This chain's CDR3 is CASSAGTSDEAFF. In DNA, the CDR3 is TGTGCCAGCAGCGCCGGGACAAGTGATGAAGCTTTCTTT.